These T cell receptor beta chains were read from a single sample in a study of T cell repertoires in aging, cancer and after chemotherapy. MiXCR, applied by TCRdb to the multiplex PCR reads, yields one record per CDR3 protein. The repertoire has about 550 distinct CDR3 sequences, around a third of them found once; the top ten carry about 31%. Material: blood. The receptors come from a human donor with a solid tumor. The CDR3 runs from the conserved cysteine through the conserved F or W. Fields, in order: D gene, V gene, clone size, J gene, CDR3 DNA, CDR3 protein. A D gene is named only where the DNA matches it firmly. Clone size is given for some rows only: seen once, a few or many times, or a class if the clone is expanded.

D: .; V: TRBV19; size: large; J: TRBJ1-2; DNA: TGTGCCAGTAGTATTGCCCAGGAAGCTAACTATGGCTACACCTTC; CDR3: CASSIAQEANYGYTF
D: .; V: TRBV6-1; size: large; J: TRBJ1-5; DNA: TGTGCCAGCAGTGAGGGGCTCGGGAACAATCAGCCCCAGCATTTT; CDR3: CASSEGLGNNQPQHF
D: .; V: TRBV15; size: large; J: TRBJ2-3; DNA: TGTGCCACCAGCCTAGGGCGGGACCCCCTCACAGATACGCAGTATTTT; CDR3: CATSLGRDPLTDTQYF
D: TRBD2; V: TRBV20-1; size: .; J: TRBJ2-1; DNA: TGCAGTGCTTCCCCCATCGGGGGGATTGAGCAGTTCTTC; CDR3: CSASPIGGIEQFF
D: TRBD1; V: TRBV10-1; size: few; J: TRBJ2-2; DNA: TGCGCCAGCAGTGCGGGACAGATAGTCGCCGGGGAGCTGTTTTTT; CDR3: CASSAGQIVAGELFF
D: TRBD1; V: TRBV5-1; size: few; J: TRBJ1-2; DNA: TGCGCCAGCACCCTCTCCACAGGGGGCGATGGCTACACCTTC; CDR3: CASTLSTGGDGYTF
D: TRBD1; V: TRBV27; size: large; J: TRBJ2-7; DNA: TGTGCCAGCAGCGGGACAGGGGGATACGAGCAGTACTTC; CDR3: CASSGTGGYEQYF
D: .; V: TRBV5-6; size: .; J: TRBJ1-1; DNA: TGTGCCAGCAGCTTTTCGGGGGTAACTGAAGCTTTCTTT; CDR3: CASSFSGVTEAFF
D: .; V: TRBV6-6; size: .; J: TRBJ1-3; DNA: TGTGCCAGCAGTTCCAAAAGCGTCTCTGGAAACACCATATATTTT; CDR3: CASSSKSVSGNTIYF
D: TRBD1; V: TRBV28; size: .; J: TRBJ1-2; DNA: TGTGCCAGCAGGACAGGGGATGGCTACACCTTC; CDR3: CASRTGDGYTF
D: TRBD1; V: TRBV5-4; size: large; J: TRBJ1-2; DNA: TGTGCCAGCAGCTTGAGGGACAGGGGGTATGGCTACACCTTC; CDR3: CASSLRDRGYGYTF
D: TRBD2; V: TRBV5-6; size: few; J: TRBJ2-5; DNA: TGTGCCAGCAGCTTAGTTTTTAGGACTAGTCAAGAGACCCAGTACTTC; CDR3: CASSLVFRTSQETQYF
D: TRBD2; V: TRBV6-5; size: .; J: TRBJ2-4; DNA: TGTGCCAGCAGTGAGGCCCACCTGGGACTACCAATTCAGTACTTC; CDR3: CASSEAHLGLPIQYF
D: .; V: TRBV4-1; size: few; J: TRBJ1-1; DNA: TGCGCCAGCAGCCAAGCCCCAAGGGACACTGAAGCTTTCTTT; CDR3: CASSQAPRDTEAFF
D: .; V: TRBV5-1; size: .; J: TRBJ2-5; DNA: TGCGCCAGCAGCTTGGAGACGGGACAAGAGACCCAGTACTTC; CDR3: CASSLETGQETQYF
D: .; V: TRBV15; size: .; J: TRBJ2-4; DNA: TGTGCCACCAGCAGAGGTGGGAAAAGGGCCAAAAACATTCAGTACTTC; CDR3: CATSRGGKRAKNIQYF
D: .; V: TRBV7-9; size: few; J: TRBJ2-2; DNA: TGTGCCAGCAGCTTACAGGGGGAGGTGGAGCTGTTTTTT; CDR3: CASSLQGEVELFF
D: .; V: TRBV4-3; size: .; J: TRBJ2-7; DNA: TGCGCCAGCAGCCAAGAACAGGGTTACGAGCAGTACTTC; CDR3: CASSQEQGYEQYF
D: TRBD2; V: TRBV6-5; size: few; J: TRBJ2-3; DNA: TGTGCCAGCTCCGGGACTAGCCGGGGCCCAGATACGCAGTATTTT; CDR3: CASSGTSRGPDTQYF
D: .; V: TRBV6-1; size: large; J: TRBJ1-2; DNA: TGTGCCAGCAGTGAAACGCCGTCCACTAACTATGGCTACACCTTC; CDR3: CASSETPSTNYGYTF
D: .; V: TRBV5-4; size: .; J: TRBJ2-7; DNA: TGTGCCAGCAGCCGGGGATCTTCCCCCCACGAGCAGTACTTC; CDR3: CASSRGSSPHEQYF
D: .; V: TRBV6-5; size: large; J: TRBJ1-5; DNA: TGTGCCAGCAGTAAACAGGGCGCGGGCAATCAGCCCCAGCATTTT; CDR3: CASSKQGAGNQPQHF
D: .; V: TRBV7-9; size: .; J: TRBJ1-2; DNA: TGTGCCAGCAGCCAGATGGGTTCAGTCGATGGCTACACCTTC; CDR3: CASSQMGSVDGYTF
D: .; V: TRBV30; size: large; J: TRBJ1-5; DNA: TGTGCCTGGAGTGAAGGGTTAGGAAATCAGCCCCAGCATTTT; CDR3: CAWSEGLGNQPQHF
D: .; V: TRBV10-3; size: few; J: TRBJ1-1; DNA: TGTGCCATCAGTGAGACGGGGGGGCAAACTGAAGCTTTCTTT; CDR3: CAISETGGQTEAFF
D: .; V: TRBV10-3; size: large; J: TRBJ2-7; DNA: TGTGCCATCAGTGAGTCTGGCGGAACCTACGAGCAGTACTTC; CDR3: CAISESGGTYEQYF
D: .; V: TRBV19; size: few; J: TRBJ1-6; DNA: TGTGCCAGTAGTATTTCCCAGGGCTCCTATAATTCACCCCTCCACTTT; CDR3: CASSISQGSYNSPLHF
D: .; V: TRBV15; size: hyperexpanded; J: TRBJ2-7; DNA: TGTGCCACCAGCAGGTGGGGGGCTCGGGACTACGAGCAGTACTTC; CDR3: CATSRWGARDYEQYF
D: .; V: TRBV5-5; size: few; J: TRBJ2-1; DNA: TGTGCCAGCAGCTTTAGTTACCCGGGAGATATATCCTACAATGAGCAGTTCTTC; CDR3: CASSFSYPGDISYNEQFF
D: .; V: TRBV27; size: large; J: TRBJ1-2; DNA: TGTGCCAGCAGTTCTTGGTCCTCGGGCTATGGCTACACCTTC; CDR3: CASSSWSSGYGYTF
D: .; V: TRBV15; size: large; J: TRBJ1-5; DNA: TGTGCCACCAGAGGGGGTCTAGGGCCCCAGCATTTT; CDR3: CATRGGLGPQHF